The 14 T cell receptor beta chains reported below all come from one sample, sequenced in a study of CD8+ T cells in alopecia areata. cDNA serving as the sequencing template came from extracted, reverse transcribed RNA. Profiled with immunoSEQ multiplex PCR; TCRdb holds only in-frame clones, not every one. The data contain tens of thousands of clones, just over 50% of them singletons. The sequenced sample consisted of NKG2D-high CD8+ T cells sorted from blood. All receptors come from a human donor with alopecia areata.

This clone has only one observation. The chain joins TRBV28 to TRBJ2-7; D gene ambiguous. Trimming removed 2 bases at V and 2 bases at J, with 10 bases between. From germline, CDR1 is MDHEN and CDR2 SYDVKM. CDR3 length: 14 residues. In nucleotides, the CDR3 is TGTGCCAGCAGTTTAAGGTTAGCAACCTACGAGCAGTACTTC. This translates into CASSLRLATYEQYF. Complete variable domain (other parts from reference TRBV28 and TRBJ2-7): DVKVTQSSRYLVKRTGEKVFLECVQDMDHENMFWYRQDPGLGLRLIYFSYDVKMKEKGDIPEGYSVSREKKERFSLILESASTNQTSMYLCASSLRLATYEQYFGPGTRLTVT.

The chain is built from TRBV5-1 and TRBJ2-1, with D unclear. This CDR3 contains 15 residues. Trimming pared 4 bases from V and 0 bases from J, leaving 11 bases between. Germline V CDR1 and CDR2: SGHRS, YFSETQ. The DNA for the CDR3 is TGCGCCAGCAGCCCGGGTCTAAGCTCCTACAATGAGCAGTTCTTC. Translation gives CASSPGLSSYNEQFF.

This sequence joins TRBV9 and TRBJ1-6; a possible D gene is TRBD1 (6 bases). Per germline, CDR1 SGDLS and CDR2 YYNGEE. V lost 7 bases, J lost 3 bases, and 14 bases lay in between. The CDR3 length is 15 residues. For the CDR3, the DNA is TGTGCCAGCGGAGCAGGGGAATACTATAATTCACCCCTCCACTTT. This sequence encodes CASGAGEYYNSPLHF.

This sequence joins TRBV4-3 and TRBJ2-7, with D perhaps matching TRBD1 or TRBD2 (5 bases each). CDR1 and CDR2 (germline): LGHNA, YSLEER. Trimming removed 0 bases from V and 5 bases from J, with 8 bases in between. This CDR3 comprises 13 residues. CDR3 DNA sequence: TGCGCCAGCAGCCAAGATGGGGGAGACGAGCAGTACTTC. It yields the protein CASSQDGGDEQYF.

This chain joins TRBV7-2 and TRBJ2-7, with 11 bases aligning to TRBD2. The germline gives CDR1 SGHTA, CDR2 FQGNSA. The junction had 11 bases not matched to a gene; V was cut back by 10 bases and J by 6 bases. The CDR3 is 14 amino acids. As DNA, the CDR3 is TGTGCCATCAAATTAGCGGGAGGGCCAAGCGAGCAGTACTTC. It yields the protein CAIKLAGGPSEQYF.

This clone was found a few times. V usage is TRBV28 and J usage is TRBJ2-1; D is ambiguous. V was pared by 7 bases and J by 0 bases, with 19 bases between. Germline CDR1 is MDHEN and CDR2 is SYDVKM. This CDR3 is 17 amino acids long. CDR3: CASILGSFRSSYNEQFF. The CDR3 nucleotides are TGTGCCAGCATCCTTGGGTCTTTCCGGAGCTCCTACAATGAGCAGTTCTTC.

The chain uses TRBV27 and TRBJ2-3; D gene uncertain. The germline V and J ends were trimmed by 5 bases and 1 base, with 10 bases remaining between them. This CDR3 spans 14 amino acids. The V gene's germline CDR1 is MNHEY and CDR2 SMNVEV (reference sequence). CDR3 sequence (DNA): TGTGCCAGCAGTCCGATCGACCGCACAGATACGCAGTATTTT. Its translation: CASSPIDRTDTQYF.

This sequence joins TRBV18 and TRBJ2-7, with D possibly matching TRBD1 (6 bases). The CDR3 covers 15 residues. CDR1 KGHSH and CDR2 LQKENI come from the germline V gene. Trimming took 6 bases from V and 2 from J, leaving 17 bases between them. The CDR3 sequence is CASSPGRDKPYEQYF. The CDR3 coding sequence is TGTGCCAGCTCCCCAGGCCGGGACAAACCCTACGAGCAGTACTTC.

The chain carries TRBV2 and TRBJ1-1; D ambiguous. The V gene lost 2 bases and the J gene lost 5 bases, with 9 bases spanning the gap. Germline values: CDR1 SNHLY, CDR2 FYNNEI. The CDR3 extends over 13 amino acids. The DNA for the CDR3 is TGTGCCAGCAGTGAAAGGTGGGGTACTGAAGCTTTCTTT. It encodes CASSERWGTEAFF.

This clone was seen more than once but under ten times. The chain links TRBV11-2 to TRBJ1-1; TRBD1 matches at 11 bases. V was clipped by 1 base and J by 6 bases; unmatched bases: 10. CDR1 and CDR2 (germline): SGHAT, FQNNGV. The CDR3 extends over 17 amino acids. The CDR3 DNA is TGTGCCAGCAGCTTAGGACTAGGACAGGGGGCCGGCGCTGAAGCTTTCTTT. This gives the protein CASSLGLGQGAGAEAFF.

V gene TRBV5-1 combines with J gene TRBJ2-5; D possibly corresponds to TRBD1 (7 bases). Trimming pared 1 base from V and 5 bases from J, leaving 15 bases between. Looked up from germline, CDR1 is SGHRS and CDR2 is YFSETQ. This CDR3 comprises 15 residues. The CDR3 nucleotides are TGCGCCAGCAGCTTGCCAGACAGGGAGGAGGAGACCCAGTACTTC. Translation gives CASSLPDREEETQYF. Combining the CDR3 with reference TRBV5-1 and TRBJ2-5 gives the whole variable domain KAGVTQTPRYLIKTRGQQVTLSCSPISGHRSVSWYQQTPGQGLQFLFEYFSETQRNKGNFPGRFSGRQFSNSRSEMNVSTLELGDSALYLCASSLPDREEETQYFGPGTRLLVL.

This chain links TRBV15 with TRBJ2-6; unclear D gene. The CDR3 sequence is 14 residues long. The germline V gene encodes CDR1 LNHNV and CDR2 YYDKDF (reference sequence). V was trimmed by 5 bases and J by 3 bases, leaving 8 bases between them. The CDR3, as DNA: TGTGCCACCAGCCCCCTGATTGGGGCCAACGTCCTGACTTTC. It translates to CATSPLIGANVLTF.

This clone was found a few times. The chain links TRBV4-3 to TRBJ2-7; D is perhaps TRBD1 (6 bases). The CDR3 covers 15 residues. Trimming pared 1 base from V and 0 bases from J, leaving 10 bases between. Germline CDR1 and CDR2: LGHNA and YSLEER. The CDR3 DNA sequence: TGCGCCAGCAGCCAAGCGGGACAACTCTCCTACGAGCAGTACTTC. Its protein is CASSQAGQLSYEQYF.

V usage is TRBV27 and J usage is TRBJ2-5, with TRBD1 matching over 7 bases. Losses at the gene ends were 9 bases for V and 1 base for J; bases not matched to a gene: 2. Germline CDR1 is MNHEY and CDR2 is SMNVEV (reference sequence). The CDR3 has 12 residues. The CDR3 sequence: CASDRAQETQYF. In DNA, the CDR3 is TGTGCCAGTGACAGGGCCCAAGAGACCCAGTACTTC.